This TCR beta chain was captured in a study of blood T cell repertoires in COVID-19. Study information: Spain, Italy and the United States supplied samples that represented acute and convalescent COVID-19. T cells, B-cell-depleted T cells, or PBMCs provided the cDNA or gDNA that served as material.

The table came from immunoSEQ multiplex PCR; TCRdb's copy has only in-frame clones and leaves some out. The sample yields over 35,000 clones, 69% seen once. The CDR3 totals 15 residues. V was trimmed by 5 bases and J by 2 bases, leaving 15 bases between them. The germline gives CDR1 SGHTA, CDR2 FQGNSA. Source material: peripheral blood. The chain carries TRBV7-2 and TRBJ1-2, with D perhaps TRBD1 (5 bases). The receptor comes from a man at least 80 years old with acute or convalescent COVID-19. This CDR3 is CASSSSPDSNYGYTF. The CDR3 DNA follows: TGTGCCAGCAGCAGCAGCCCAGACAGCAACTATGGCTACACCTTC.